This is a list of T cell receptor beta chains from one sample in a study of shared clonotypes between healthy human individuals. Libraries were prepared by immunoSEQ multiplex PCR; TCRdb keeps only in-frame clonotypes and omits some of them. The data contain approximately 600,000 clones, roughly 95% of them singletons. Sequencing used naive CD8+ T cells sorted from blood. The receptors originated from a woman aged 25 to 39 in good health. CDR3s include the opening cysteine and the closing phenylalanine or tryptophan. D genes are given only for firm matches. Clone size appears in some rows only: once, few, many, or a class for an expanded clone.

clone_size	d_call	v_call	j_call	cdr3_aa	cdr3_nt
-	TRBD1	TRBV4-1	TRBJ2-1	CASSHDPAGGDYNEQFF	TGCGCCAGCAGCCACGACCCAGCAGGGGGCGATTACAATGAGCAGTTCTTC
-	-	TRBV2	TRBJ2-7	CASSERDRSSYEQYF	TGTGCCAGCAGTGAGAGAGACAGGAGCTCCTACGAGCAGTACTTC
-	TRBD1	TRBV5-4	TRBJ1-2	CASSEGQTFDGYTF	TGTGCCAGCAGCGAGGGACAGACTTTCGATGGCTACACCTTC
-	-	TRBV9	TRBJ1-2	CASSANAGELYGYTF	TGTGCCAGCAGCGCTAACGCAGGGGAACTATATGGCTACACCTTC
-	-	TRBV13	TRBJ2-2	CASSFSGELFF	TGTGCCAGCTCGTTTAGCGGGGAGCTGTTTTTT
-	-	TRBV12-2	TRBJ2-7	CASRLHGGRDLYEQYF	TGTGCAAGTCGCCTCCATGGCGGGAGAGACCTCTACGAGCAGTACTTC
-	-	TRBV6-6	TRBJ2-2	CASSWMGNTGELFF	TGTGCCAGCAGTTGGATGGGGAACACCGGGGAGCTGTTTTTT
-	-	TRBV28	TRBJ2-3	CASSFPTGAVGVAGDTQYF	TGTGCCAGCAGTTTTCCGACGGGGGCGGTCGGAGTCGCAGGAGATACGCAGTATTTT
-	-	TRBV7-6	TRBJ1-1	CASRPLVGENMNTEAFF	TGTGCCAGCAGGCCACTGGTTGGAGAAAACATGAACACTGAAGCTTTCTTT
-	TRBD2	TRBV4-2	TRBJ2-7	CASSQVAGDVYEQYF	TGTGCCAGCAGCCAAGTAGCGGGAGATGTCTACGAGCAGTACTTC
-	-	TRBV5-1	TRBJ1-1	CASSPRGTNTEAFF	TGCGCCAGCAGCCCCCGGGGTACCAATACTGAAGCTTTCTTT
-	-	TRBV6-5	TRBJ2-1	CASNSGVGYNEQFF	TGTGCCAGCAACTCTGGGGTGGGTTACAATGAGCAGTTCTTC
-	-	TRBV7-6	TRBJ1-4	CASSFARDGHEKLFF	TGTGCCAGCAGCTTTGCCCGGGACGGACATGAAAAACTGTTTTTT
-	-	TRBV2	TRBJ2-1	CASSEAPGAPNEQFF	TGTGCCAGCAGTGAAGCGCCAGGGGCCCCGAATGAGCAGTTCTTC
once	TRBD2	TRBV7-3	TRBJ2-1	CASSLQLAGSYNEQFF	TGTGCCAGCAGCTTACAACTAGCGGGCTCCTACAATGAGCAGTTCTTC
once	TRBD1	TRBV11-2	TRBJ2-7	CASSFQQGSYEQYF	TGTGCCAGCAGCTTCCAACAGGGGTCCTACGAGCAGTACTTC
-	TRBD2	TRBV19	TRBJ2-7	CASSIDPGLGYEQYF	TGTGCCAGTAGTATAGATCCGGGACTAGGATACGAGCAGTACTTC
once	TRBD1	TRBV7-6	TRBJ2-1	CASSVDRVNEQFF	TGTGCCAGCAGCGTGGACAGGGTCAATGAGCAGTTCTTC
-	-	TRBV15	TRBJ1-3	CATSRDQTGGNTIYF	TGTGCCACCAGCAGAGACCAAACGGGAGGAAACACCATATATTTT
-	-	TRBV29-1	TRBJ2-7	CSAPPKVSNEQYF	TGCAGCGCCCCCCCCAAGGTTAGCAACGAGCAGTACTTC
-	TRBD2	TRBV2	TRBJ2-3	CASSDPGGGRGLDTQYF	TGTGCCAGCAGTGATCCCGGGGGGGGGAGAGGACTAGATACGCAGTATTTT
-	TRBD2	TRBV27	TRBJ2-1	CASSIVLAGGLGEQFF	TGTGCCAGCAGTATCGTCCTAGCGGGAGGGTTGGGCGAGCAGTTCTTC
-	TRBD1	TRBV29-1	TRBJ1-2	CSAQGAYYGYTF	TGCAGCGCGCAGGGGGCATACTATGGCTACACCTTC
-	-	TRBV27	TRBJ2-1	CASSSGTSYNEQFF	TGTGCCAGCAGTTCGGGGACGTCCTACAATGAGCAGTTCTTC
-	-	TRBV27	TRBJ1-4	CASSRGNEKLFF	TGTGCCAGCAGTAGGGGAAATGAAAAACTGTTTTTT
once	-	TRBV5-1	TRBJ2-7	CASSFSAGYEQYF	TGCGCCAGCAGCTTCTCGGCGGGGTACGAGCAGTACTTC
-	TRBD2	TRBV4-1	TRBJ2-2	CASRPYREGSTGELFF	TGCGCCAGCAGACCGTACCGGGAGGGTAGCACCGGGGAGCTGTTTTTT
-	TRBD1	TRBV5-4	TRBJ1-1	CASSPGTGGVLDTEAFF	TGTGCCAGCAGTCCCGGGACAGGGGGTGTCTTAGACACTGAAGCTTTCTTT
once	-	TRBV2	TRBJ2-3	CATTPTGTDLTDTQYF	TGTGCCACCACTCCTACCGGGACGGACCTGACAGATACGCAGTATTTT
-	TRBD2	TRBV7-8	TRBJ2-1	CASSFALAGYSYNEQFF	TGTGCCAGCAGCTTTGCGCTAGCGGGGTACTCCTACAATGAGCAGTTCTTC
-	-	TRBV10-1	TRBJ1-1	CASSDGRYTEAFF	TGCGCCAGCAGTGACGGCAGATACACTGAAGCTTTCTTT
-	-	TRBV27	TRBJ2-2	CASSLTASRELFF	TGTGCCAGCAGTTTAACGGCCAGCCGGGAGCTGTTTTTT
-	-	TRBV21-1	TRBJ2-1	CASSRHQEENEQFF	TGTGCCAGCAGCAGGCATCAAGAGGAGAATGAGCAGTTCTTC
-	TRBD1	TRBV28	TRBJ1-3	CASSYLQGAGNTIYF	TGTGCCAGCAGTTATCTCCAGGGGGCTGGAAACACCATATATTTT
-	-	TRBV5-1	TRBJ1-2	CASSEFDNYGYTF	TGCGCCAGCAGCGAGTTTGATAACTATGGCTACACCTTC
few	-	TRBV4-1	TRBJ1-1	CASSLPGGYTEAFF	TGCGCCAGCAGCTTACCGGGGGGATACACTGAAGCTTTCTTT
-	-	TRBV9	TRBJ2-7	CASSVGRSSYEQYF	TGTGCCAGCAGCGTCGGACGATCGTCCTACGAGCAGTACTTC
-	TRBD1	TRBV27	TRBJ1-5	CASSRDRNQPQHF	TGTGCCAGCAGTAGGGACAGAAATCAGCCCCAGCATTTT
-	TRBD2	TRBV18	TRBJ2-1	CASSPPTGGGWTYNEQFF	TGTGCCAGCTCACCACCGACTGGGGGGGGATGGACCTACAATGAGCAGTTCTTC
-	TRBD1	TRBV7-9	TRBJ2-1	CASSPGQGANDEQFF	TGTGCCAGCAGCCCGGGACAGGGGGCAAACGATGAGCAGTTCTTC